The clone carrying this TCR beta chain was observed at least ten times. The data stem from a study of CD8 T cells in ankylosing spondylitis. A quantitative 5'-RACE method, one with molecular barcodes, was used to make TCR beta libraries. Each CDR3 protein gets one entry after TCRdb re-called the 5' RACE reads with MiXCR. The table has about 39,000 distinct CDR3 sequences, 9% to 12% seen once. Trimming left V 5 bases short and J 4 bases short, with 14 bases between. The length of the CDR3 is 14 residues. The TCR originated in a male donor with ankylosing spondylitis or in good health (not recorded which). V gene TRBV12-3 or TRBV12-4 combines with J gene TRBJ2-5; TRBD2 is a possible D gene (6 bases). Material for sequencing was blood, either unsorted or a sorted T cell fraction (not recorded which). CDR3 DNA sequence: TGTGCCAGCAGTCCTCAGGCGGGACTAGAGACCCAGTACTTC. Translation gives CASSPQAGLETQYF.